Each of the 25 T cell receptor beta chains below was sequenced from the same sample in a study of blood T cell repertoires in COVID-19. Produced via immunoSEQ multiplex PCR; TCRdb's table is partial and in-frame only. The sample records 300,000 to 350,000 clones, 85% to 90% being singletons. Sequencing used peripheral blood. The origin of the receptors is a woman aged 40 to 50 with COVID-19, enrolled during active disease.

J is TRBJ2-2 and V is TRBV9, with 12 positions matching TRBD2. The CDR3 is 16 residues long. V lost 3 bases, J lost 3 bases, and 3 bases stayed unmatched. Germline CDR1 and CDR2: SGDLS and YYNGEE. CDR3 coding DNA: TGTGCCAGCAGCGCGACTAGCGGGAGATACACCGGGGAGCTGTTTTTT. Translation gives CASSATSGRYTGELFF.

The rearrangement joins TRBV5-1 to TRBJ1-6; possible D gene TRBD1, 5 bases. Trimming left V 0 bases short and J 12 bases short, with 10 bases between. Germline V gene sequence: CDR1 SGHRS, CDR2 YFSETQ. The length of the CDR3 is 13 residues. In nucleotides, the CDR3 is TGCGCCAGCAGCTTGGAAGGGGTGGAACCCCTCCACTTT. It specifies CASSLEGVEPLHF.

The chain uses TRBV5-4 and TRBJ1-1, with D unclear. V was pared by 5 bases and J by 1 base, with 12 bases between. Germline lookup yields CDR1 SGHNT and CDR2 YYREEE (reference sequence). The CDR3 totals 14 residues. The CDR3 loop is CASSLGEGNTEAFF. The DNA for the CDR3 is TGTGCCAGCAGTCTAGGAGAAGGGAACACTGAAGCTTTCTTT.

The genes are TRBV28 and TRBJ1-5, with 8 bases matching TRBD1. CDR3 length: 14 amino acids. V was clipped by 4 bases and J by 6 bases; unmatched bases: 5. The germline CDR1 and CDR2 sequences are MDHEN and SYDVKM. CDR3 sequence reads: CASSSTGAVQPQHF. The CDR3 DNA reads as TGTGCCAGCAGTTCGACAGGGGCGGTTCAGCCCCAGCATTTT.

This CDR3 reads CASSVATRGLMNTGELFF. The CDR3 DNA follows: TGTGCCAGCAGCGTAGCTACCAGGGGACTAATGAACACCGGGGAGCTGTTTTTT. This chain uses TRBV9 with TRBJ2-2; a possible D gene is TRBD2 (7 bases). V was clipped by 0 bases and J by 1 base, with 16 bases between them. There are 18 residues in the CDR3. Germline V lookup: CDR1 SGDLS, CDR2 YYNGEE.

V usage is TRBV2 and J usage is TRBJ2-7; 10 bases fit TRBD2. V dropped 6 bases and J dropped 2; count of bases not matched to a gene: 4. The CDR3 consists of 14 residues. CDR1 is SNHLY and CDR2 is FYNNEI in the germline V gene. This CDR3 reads CASRGLAVPYEQYF. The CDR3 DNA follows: TGTGCCAGCAGAGGACTAGCGGTACCCTACGAGCAGTACTTC.

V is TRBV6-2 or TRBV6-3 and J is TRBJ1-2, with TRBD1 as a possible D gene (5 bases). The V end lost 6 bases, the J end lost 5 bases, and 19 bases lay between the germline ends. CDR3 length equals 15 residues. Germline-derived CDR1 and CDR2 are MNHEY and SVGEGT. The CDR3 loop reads CASSPTLGVSYGYTF. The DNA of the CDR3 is TGTGCCAGCAGCCCAACCCTAGGGGTTTCTTATGGCTACACCTTC.

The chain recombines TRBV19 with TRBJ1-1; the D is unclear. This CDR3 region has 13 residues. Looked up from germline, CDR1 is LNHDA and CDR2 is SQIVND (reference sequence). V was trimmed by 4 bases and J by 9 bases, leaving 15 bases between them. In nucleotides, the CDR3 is TGTGCCAGTAGTACCCCGATGGAGGGCAAAGCTTTCTTT. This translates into CASSTPMEGKAFF. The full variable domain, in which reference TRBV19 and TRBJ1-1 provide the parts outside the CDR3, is DGGITQSPKYLFRKEGQNVTLSCEQNLNHDAMYWYRQDPGQGLRLIYYSQIVNDFQKGDIAEGYSVSREKKESFPLTVTSAQKNPTAFYLCASSTPMEGKAFFGQGTRLTVV.

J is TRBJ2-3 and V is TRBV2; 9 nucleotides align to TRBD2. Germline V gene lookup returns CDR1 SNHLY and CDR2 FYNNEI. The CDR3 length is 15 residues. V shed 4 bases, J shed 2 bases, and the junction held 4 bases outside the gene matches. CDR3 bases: TGTGCCAGCAGTGTTAGCGGGGGCCACACAGATACGCAGTATTTT. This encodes CASSVSGGHTDTQYF.

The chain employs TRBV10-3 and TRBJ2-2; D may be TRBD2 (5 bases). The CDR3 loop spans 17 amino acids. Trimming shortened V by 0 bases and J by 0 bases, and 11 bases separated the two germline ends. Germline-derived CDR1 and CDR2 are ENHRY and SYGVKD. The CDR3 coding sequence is TGTGCCATCAGTGAGTCGAGCGGATTTACGAACACCGGGGAGCTGTTTTTT. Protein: CAISESSGFTNTGELFF.

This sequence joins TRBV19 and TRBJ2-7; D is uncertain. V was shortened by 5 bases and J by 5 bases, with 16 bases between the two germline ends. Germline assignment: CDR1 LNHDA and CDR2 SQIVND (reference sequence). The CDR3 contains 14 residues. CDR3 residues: CASSAYRQANEQYF. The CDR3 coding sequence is TGTGCCAGTAGTGCCTATCGGCAGGCCAACGAGCAGTACTTC.

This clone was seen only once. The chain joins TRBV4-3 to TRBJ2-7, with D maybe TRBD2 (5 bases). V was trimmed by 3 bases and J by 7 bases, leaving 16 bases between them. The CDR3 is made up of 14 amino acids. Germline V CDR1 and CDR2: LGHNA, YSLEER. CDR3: CASSHLGEGMEQYF. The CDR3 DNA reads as TGCGCCAGCAGCCATCTAGGCGAGGGAATGGAGCAGTACTTC.

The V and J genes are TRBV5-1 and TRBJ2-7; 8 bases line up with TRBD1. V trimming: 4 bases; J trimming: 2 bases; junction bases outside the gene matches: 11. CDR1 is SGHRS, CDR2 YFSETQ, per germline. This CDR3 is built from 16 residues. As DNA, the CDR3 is TGCGCCAGCAGCACGGAAACAGGGGGTTCAACCTACGAGCAGTACTTC. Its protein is CASSTETGGSTYEQYF.

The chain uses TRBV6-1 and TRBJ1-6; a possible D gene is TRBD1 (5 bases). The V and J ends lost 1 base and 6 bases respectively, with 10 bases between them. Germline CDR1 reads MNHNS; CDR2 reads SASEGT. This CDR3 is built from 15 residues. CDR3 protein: CASSEGGAGNSPLHF. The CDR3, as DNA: TGTGCCAGCAGTGAAGGCGGGGCTGGTAATTCACCCCTCCACTTT.

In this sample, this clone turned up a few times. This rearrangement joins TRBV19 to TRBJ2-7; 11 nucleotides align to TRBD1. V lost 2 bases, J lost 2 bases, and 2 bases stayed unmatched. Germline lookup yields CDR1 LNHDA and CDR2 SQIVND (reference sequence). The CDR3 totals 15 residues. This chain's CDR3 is CASSIRGQGAYEQYF. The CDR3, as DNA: TGTGCCAGTAGTATAAGGGGACAGGGGGCCTACGAGCAGTACTTC. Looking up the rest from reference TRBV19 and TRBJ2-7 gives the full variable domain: DGGITQSPKYLFRKEGQNVTLSCEQNLNHDAMYWYRQDPGQGLRLIYYSQIVNDFQKGDIAEGYSVSREKKESFPLTVTSAQKNPTAFYLCASSIRGQGAYEQYFGPGTRLTVT.

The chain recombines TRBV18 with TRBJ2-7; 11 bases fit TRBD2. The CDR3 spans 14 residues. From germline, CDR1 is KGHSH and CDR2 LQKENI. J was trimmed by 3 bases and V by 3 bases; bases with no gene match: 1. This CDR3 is CASSPGLADYEQYF. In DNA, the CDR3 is TGTGCCAGCTCACCGGGACTAGCGGACTACGAGCAGTACTTC.

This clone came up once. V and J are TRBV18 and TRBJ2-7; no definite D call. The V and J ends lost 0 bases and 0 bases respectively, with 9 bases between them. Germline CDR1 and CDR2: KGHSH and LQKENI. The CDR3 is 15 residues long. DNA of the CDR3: TGTGCCAGCTCACCACCCTCCCTAAGCTCCTACGAGCAGTACTTC. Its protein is CASSPPSLSSYEQYF.

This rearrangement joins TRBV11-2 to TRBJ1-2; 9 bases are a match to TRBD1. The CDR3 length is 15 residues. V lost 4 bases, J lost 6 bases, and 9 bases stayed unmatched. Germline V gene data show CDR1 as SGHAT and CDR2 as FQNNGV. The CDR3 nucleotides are TGTGCCAGCAGCTCCAACAGGGGGCTTAAGGATGGCTACACCTTC. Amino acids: CASSSNRGLKDGYTF.

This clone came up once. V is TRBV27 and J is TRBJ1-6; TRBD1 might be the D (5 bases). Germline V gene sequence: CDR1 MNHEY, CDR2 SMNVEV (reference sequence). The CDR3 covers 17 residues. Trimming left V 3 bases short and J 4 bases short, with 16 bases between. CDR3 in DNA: TGTGCCAGCAGTTTGAAGGGGCAGGGCCTTTATAATTCACCCCTCCACTTT. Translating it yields CASSLKGQGLYNSPLHF.

This CDR3 is CASSPGQGGYEQYF. CDR3 nucleotides: TGTGCCAGCAGCCCCGGACAGGGGGGCTACGAGCAGTACTTC. This chain links TRBV7-8 with TRBJ2-7, with 10 bases matching TRBD1. Germline V gene data show CDR1 as SGHVS and CDR2 as FQNEAQ. Trimming removed 5 bases from V and 3 bases from J; junction bases left unmatched: 4. The CDR3 is 14 residues long.

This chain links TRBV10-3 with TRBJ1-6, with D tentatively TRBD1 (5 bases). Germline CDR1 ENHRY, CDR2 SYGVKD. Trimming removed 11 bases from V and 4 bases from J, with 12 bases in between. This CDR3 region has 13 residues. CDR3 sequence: CASTGGYNSPLHF. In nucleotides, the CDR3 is TGTGCCTCTACAGGTGGTTATAATTCACCCCTCCACTTT.

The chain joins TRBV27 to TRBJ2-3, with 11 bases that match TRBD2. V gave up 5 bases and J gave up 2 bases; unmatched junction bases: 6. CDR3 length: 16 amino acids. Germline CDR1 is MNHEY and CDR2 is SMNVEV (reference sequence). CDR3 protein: CASSRGTSGHTDTQYF. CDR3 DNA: TGTGCCAGCAGTCGAGGGACTAGCGGACACACAGATACGCAGTATTTT.

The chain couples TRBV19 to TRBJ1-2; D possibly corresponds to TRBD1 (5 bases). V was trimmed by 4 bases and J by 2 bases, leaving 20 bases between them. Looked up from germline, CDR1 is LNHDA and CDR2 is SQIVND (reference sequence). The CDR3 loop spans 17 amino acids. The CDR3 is CASSTSPWGRENYGYTF. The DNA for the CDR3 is TGTGCCAGTAGTACGAGTCCATGGGGCAGGGAAAACTATGGCTACACCTTC.

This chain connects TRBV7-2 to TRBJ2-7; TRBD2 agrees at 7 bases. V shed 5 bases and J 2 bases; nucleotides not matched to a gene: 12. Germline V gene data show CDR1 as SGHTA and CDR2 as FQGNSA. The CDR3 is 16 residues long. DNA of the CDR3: TGTGCCAGCAGCCCCCACGGGGTAGCGGGCCCCTACGAGCAGTACTTC. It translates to CASSPHGVAGPYEQYF.

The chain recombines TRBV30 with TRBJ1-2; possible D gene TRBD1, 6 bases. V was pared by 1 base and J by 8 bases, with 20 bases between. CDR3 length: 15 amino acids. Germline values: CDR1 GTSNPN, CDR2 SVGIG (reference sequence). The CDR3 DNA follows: TGTGCCTGGAGTGCGGGTGGGGGGGCGCACAGAGGCTACACCTTC. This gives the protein CAWSAGGGAHRGYTF.